Following are 15 T cell receptor beta chains from one sample sequenced in a study of shared clonotypes between healthy human individuals. Naive CD8 cells lacked CD45RO, underwent positive selection for CCR7 and left out terminally differentiated effector memory CD45RA+ cells. Produced via immunoSEQ multiplex PCR; TCRdb's table is partial and in-frame only. The table lists around 1.9 million clones, 80% to 95% of them singletons. Material: naive CD8+ T cells from PBMCs. All receptors derive from a man between 18 and 35 years old in good health. Some clones in this sample may be carry-over from other donors' samples.

CDR3 in DNA: TGTGCCAGCAGTGAAATCGGAACAGCGGACTATGGCTACACCTTC. Translating it yields CASSEIGTADYGYTF. This chain connects TRBV6-1 to TRBJ1-2, with D uncertain. Looked up from germline, CDR1 is MNHNS and CDR2 is SASEGT. This CDR3 has 15 residues. V dropped 2 bases and J dropped 3 bases, with 13 bases sitting between them.

This sequence joins TRBV7-8 and TRBJ1-2; D gene uncertain. There are 14 residues in the CDR3. Trimming took off 1 base at V and 0 bases at J, with 6 bases between the two ends. The germline V gene encodes CDR1 SGHVS and CDR2 FQNEAQ. In DNA, the CDR3 is TGTGCCAGCAGCTTAGGGCGAGCTAACTATGGCTACACCTTC. It translates to CASSLGRANYGYTF.

The V gene is TRBV19, the J gene TRBJ2-7, with D perhaps TRBD2 (5 bases). Germline loops: CDR1 LNHDA, CDR2 SQIVND (reference sequence). Trimming took 0 bases from V and 2 from J, leaving 8 bases between them. The CDR3 contains 14 residues. The CDR3 DNA sequence: TGTGCCAGTAGTATAGAGGACTCTACCTACGAGCAGTACTTC. Translated: CASSIEDSTYEQYF.

Points on this clone: Other DNA sequences in the sample encode the same CDR3. The V gene is TRBV20-1, the J gene TRBJ2-7; D unclear. Germline lookup yields CDR1 DFQATT and CDR2 SNEGSKA (reference sequence). V shed 2 bases and J shed 3 bases, with 5 bases lying between them. The CDR3 consists of 11 residues. CDR3 nucleotide sequence: TGCAGTGCTAGACTGGGCTACGAGCAGTACTTC. The encoded protein is CSARLGYEQYF.

V is TRBV5-1 and J is TRBJ1-1; D may be TRBD1 (6 bases). From germline, CDR1 is SGHRS and CDR2 YFSETQ. Trimming shortened V by 4 bases and J by 1 base, and 17 bases separated the two germline ends. This CDR3 contains 16 residues. The CDR3 loop is CASSPDRIGRNTEAFF. CDR3 bases: TGCGCCAGCAGCCCCGACAGGATAGGGCGGAACACTGAAGCTTTCTTT.

This chain connects TRBV7-8 to TRBJ2-2, with D tentatively TRBD2 (6 bases). The germline gives CDR1 SGHVS, CDR2 FQNEAQ. V dropped 3 bases and J dropped 2 bases, with 13 bases sitting between them. The CDR3 sequence is 16 residues long. The CDR3 sequence: CASSFRAGTNTGELFF. DNA of the CDR3: TGTGCCAGCAGCTTCCGGGCGGGGACTAACACCGGGGAGCTGTTTTTT.

This rearrangement joins TRBV27 to TRBJ2-1, with 13 bases fitting TRBD2. From germline, CDR1 is MNHEY and CDR2 SMNVEV (reference sequence). After removal of 5 bases from V and 7 bases from J, the junction contained 8 bases not matched to a gene. The CDR3 has 16 residues. CDR3 amino acids: CASSVTTSGRTNEQFF. The DNA of the CDR3 is TGTGCCAGCAGTGTCACGACTAGCGGGAGGACGAATGAGCAGTTCTTC.

The chain is built from TRBV6-5 and TRBJ2-1; 10 bases align to TRBD2. Germline lookup yields CDR1 MNHEY and CDR2 SVGAGI. The CDR3 loop spans 16 amino acids. With 4 bases clipped from V and 6 bases from J, the junction kept 9 bases outside the gene matches. In DNA form, the CDR3 reads TGTGCCAGCAGTTCAAGGTGGGCTAGCGGGAGCAATGAGCAGTTCTTC. Encoded protein: CASSSRWASGSNEQFF.

The CDR3 sequence: CASSEGRRDGTGELFF. The CDR3 DNA follows: TGTGCCAGCAGTGAGGGCAGACGGGACGGCACCGGGGAGCTGTTTTTT. The chain joins TRBV2 to TRBJ2-2, with D perhaps matching TRBD1 or TRBD2 (5 bases each). Trimming cost V 3 bases and J 4 bases, with 15 bases left between them. Germline CDR1 is SNHLY and CDR2 is FYNNEI. This CDR3 region has 16 residues.

J is TRBJ1-4 and V is TRBV11-2; D uncertain. Trimming removed 1 base from V and 8 bases from J, with 11 bases in between. The CDR3 is 14 residues long. Per germline, CDR1 SGHAT and CDR2 FQNNGV. CDR3 nucleotides: TGTGCCAGCAGCTTAGTCGGGTCGGCGGAAAAACTGTTTTTT. Encoded protein: CASSLVGSAEKLFF.

The V gene is TRBV9, the J gene TRBJ2-4; 9 bases line up with TRBD2. Germline V gene lookup returns CDR1 SGDLS and CDR2 YYNGEE. Trimming removed 5 bases from V and 7 bases from J; junction bases left unmatched: 22. The CDR3 is 19 amino acids. The CDR3 sequence is CASSPTPGGTSGLWNIQYF. CDR3 nucleotide sequence: TGTGCCAGCAGTCCAACCCCCGGCGGTACTAGCGGGCTTTGGAACATTCAGTACTTC.

The CDR3 nucleotides read TGTGCCAGCAGCCATTCCTCTGGACTAGCGGGTCTCGAGCAGTACTTC. It codes for CASSHSSGLAGLEQYF. The chain employs TRBV4-2 and TRBJ2-7; 11 nucleotides match TRBD2. Germline V gives CDR1 LGHNA, CDR2 YNFKEQ. The trim removed 3 bases at V and 6 bases at J, leaving 10 bases unmatched. The CDR3 length is 16 residues.

This chain joins TRBV11-2 and TRBJ1-1; D uncertain. From germline, CDR1 is SGHAT and CDR2 FQNNGV. V shed 2 bases and J shed 1 base, with 5 bases lying between them. The CDR3 runs 13 residues. The CDR3 DNA reads TGTGCCAGCAGCTTATTCGGGAACACTGAAGCTTTCTTT. Translated, it gives CASSLFGNTEAFF.

V gene TRBV29-1 combines with J gene TRBJ2-7; TRBD2 is a possible D gene (5 bases). The V gene lost 6 bases and the J gene lost 0 bases, with 12 bases spanning the gap. The CDR3 loop spans 13 amino acids. Germline CDR1 SQVTM, CDR2 ANQGSEA. Here the CDR3 DNA reads TGCAGCGTGGAGGAGGCTTACTCCTACGAGCAGTACTTC. Residues: CSVEEAYSYEQYF.

This chain joins TRBV10-2 and TRBJ2-7; 7 nucleotides line up with TRBD1. The V and J ends lost 7 bases and 6 bases, in that order; junction bases with no gene match: 3. The CDR3 spans 11 residues. Germline V gives CDR1 WSHSY, CDR2 SAAADI. Here the CDR3 reads CASTGGIEQYF. The DNA for the CDR3 is TGCGCCAGCACAGGGGGAATCGAGCAGTACTTC.